Listed below are T cell receptor beta chains from one sample, sequenced in a study of shared clonotypes between healthy human individuals. TCRdb keeps only in-frame clones here, not all; method: immunoSEQ multiplex PCR. Among 2.5 million or so clones listed, approximately 94% were seen once. The sequencing input was naive CD4+ T cells sorted from blood. The source is a man between 18 and 29 years old in good health. The conserved cysteine and the conserved F or W are not part of the CDR3 here.

J: TRBJ1-3
V: TRBV11-2
CDR3: ASSRLTGGNSGNTIY

J: TRBJ2-7
V: TRBV19
CDR3: ASSPGGTSYEQY

J: TRBJ2-2
V: TRBV5-1
CDR3: ASSPGGANTGELF

J: TRBJ2-2
V: TRBV18
CDR3: ASSPQGNTGELF

J: TRBJ2-2
V: TRBV7-2
CDR3: ASRIRESNTGELF

J: TRBJ2-3
V: TRBV25-1
CDR3: ASSVYTDTQY

J: TRBJ2-2
V: TRBV27
CDR3: ASTGDRENTGELF

J: TRBJ1-5
V: TRBV30
CDR3: ACGTGQPQH

J: TRBJ1-3
V: TRBV6-1
CDR3: ASSEMGAGGNTIY

J: TRBJ2-2
V: TRBV6-1
CDR3: ASSEAWTGHTGELF